A selection of T cell receptor beta chains follows, all from one sample in a study of response to subunit inactivated influenza vaccine. TCRdb re-derived calls from the RT-PCR reads in MiXCR, one entry per CDR3 protein. This sample yields around 570,000 distinct CDR3 sequences, of which 7.6% are seen a single time; under 15% belongs to the top ten. The sequencing here drew on PBMCs from blood, taken about 23 months after vaccination. The receptors come from a man between 50 and 70 years old who received an inactivated influenza vaccine. Each CDR3 is given with its conserved first and last residue. The order of the fields is J gene, V gene, clone size, D gene, CDR3 DNA, CDR3 protein. The D gene is left open where the match is weak. Not all rows give a size; the values are once, few, many and, for expanded clones, a class.

TRBJ2-6 | TRBV13 | few | . | TGTGCCAGCAGCTTATGGACCTCTGGGGCCAACGTCCTGACTTTC | CASSLWTSGANVLTF
TRBJ1-5 | TRBV20-1 | . | . | TGCAGTGCTGAGGGTGGCAATCAGCCCCAGCATTTT | CSAEGGNQPQHF
TRBJ1-3 | TRBV11-2 | few | . | TGTGCCAGCAGCCAAAAGCGTTTCTCTGGAAACACCATATATTTT | CASSQKRFSGNTIYF
TRBJ2-5 | TRBV6-2/TRBV6-3 | many | . | TGTGCCAGCAGCCCCCGGAGGGGAGGTGGACAAGAGACCCAGTACTTC | CASSPRRGGGQETQYF
TRBJ1-2 | TRBV27 | . | TRBD1 | TGTGCCAGCAGGGGCTCGGGACAGGGCTTAGCTAACTATGGCTACACCTTC | CASRGSGQGLANYGYTF
TRBJ2-3 | TRBV18 | few | . | TGTGCCAGCTCATCAAATGCGGGGATTGAAAATACGCAGTATTTT | CASSSNAGIENTQYF
TRBJ2-5 | TRBV4-2 | . | TRBD2 | TGTGCCAGCAGCCAAGTAGCGGGAGGGCCTGAGGAGACCCAGTACTTC | CASSQVAGGPEETQYF
TRBJ2-7 | TRBV1 | . | . | TGCACCAGCAGCCAAGATGGCACTAGCGGGCCCTACGAGCAGTACTTC | CTSSQDGTSGPYEQYF
TRBJ2-3 | TRBV18 | few | . | TGTGCCAGCTCACCATTTGGCACAGATACGCAGTATTTT | CASSPFGTDTQYF
TRBJ1-2 | TRBV3-1 | many | TRBD1 | TGTGCCAGCACCCGAAGGGGAGGGGGCAGCGGCTACACCTTC | CASTRRGGGSGYTF
TRBJ1-1 | TRBV6-1 | few | . | TGTGCCAGCAGTGAAACTAGGAGGGGGTTAACTACTGGGGCTTTCTTT | CASSETRRGLTTGAFF
TRBJ2-7 | TRBV7-6 | many | TRBD2 | TGTGCCAGCAGCCCCCTCTCGACTAGCGGGAGCTACGAGCAGTACTTC | CASSPLSTSGSYEQYF
TRBJ1-2 | TRBV12-3/TRBV12-4 | few | . | TGTGCCAGCAGTTTAAGGCCCGAGGTTTCGAGTATCGGCTACACCTTC | CASSLRPEVSSIGYTF
TRBJ1-5 | TRBV5-5 | few | . | TGTGCCAGCAGCTCCGAGGGGTATCAGCCCCAGCATTTT | CASSSEGYQPQHF
TRBJ2-7 | TRBV5-6 | . | TRBD1 | TGTGCCAGCAGCGAGGGGGACAGTATCTCCTACGAGCAGTACTTC | CASSEGDSISYEQYF
TRBJ2-1 | TRBV5-1 | few | . | TGCGCCAGCAACCGAGACCCGCTCTACAATGAGCAGTTCTTC | CASNRDPLYNEQFF
TRBJ2-5 | TRBV27 | many | TRBD1 | TGTGCCAGCAGGCACAGGGGGGTGGAGACCCAGTACTTC | CASRHRGVETQYF
TRBJ2-7 | TRBV29-1 | . | . | TGCAGCGTTTCCTTATCCTACGAGCAGTACTTC | CSVSLSYEQYF
TRBJ2-3 | TRBV28 | . | TRBD1 | TGTGCCAGCAGTCCAAACCGGGACAGGGACATTGGTCGCACAGATACGCAGTATTTT | CASSPNRDRDIGRTDTQYF
TRBJ1-2 | TRBV28 | few | . | TGTGCCGGCAGTTTCCAAGGCGGTACCTATGGCTACACCTTC | CAGSFQGGTYGYTF
TRBJ2-5 | TRBV5-1 | few | TRBD2 | TGCGCCAGCAGCTTGGCCGTAGCGGGGGATCAAGAGACCCAGTACTTC | CASSLAVAGDQETQYF
TRBJ1-2 | TRBV5-5 | . | . | TGTGCCAGCAGCTTGGAGGGTTTATATGACTATGGCTACACCTTC | CASSLEGLYDYGYTF
TRBJ2-3 | TRBV30 | . | . | TGTGCCTGGAGCCAACTGGGGGGAGATACGCAGTATTTT | CAWSQLGGDTQYF
TRBJ2-3 | TRBV20-1 | few | TRBD2 | TGCAGTGCTAGCCAAAGACTAGCGGCCAGCACAGATACGCAGTATTTT | CSASQRLAASTDTQYF
TRBJ1-2 | TRBV10-3 | few | TRBD1 | TGTGCCATCACTGGGACAGGGGGTGGCTACACCTTC | CAITGTGGGYTF
TRBJ2-7 | TRBV6-2/TRBV6-3 | many | TRBD1 | TGTGCCAGCATTTCCGGGACAGGGAGGTACGAGCAGTACTTC | CASISGTGRYEQYF
TRBJ1-1 | TRBV20-1 | . | TRBD1 | TGCAGTGCAAACTCCCCGGGACAGGGAGTCCCTGAAGCTTTCTTT | CSANSPGQGVPEAFF
TRBJ1-1 | TRBV18 | many | . | TGTGCCAGCTCACCACTTGGGAACACTGAAGCTTTCTTT | CASSPLGNTEAFF
TRBJ2-3 | TRBV9 | . | . | TGTGCCAGCAGCATCGGGACCCTCACAGATACGCAGTATTTT | CASSIGTLTDTQYF
TRBJ2-7 | TRBV30 | . | . | TGTGCCTGGAGTAGGTATTCGGCAGGGACGACCTACGAGCAGTACTTC | CAWSRYSAGTTYEQYF
TRBJ1-1 | TRBV4-1 | many | . | TGCGCCAGCAGCCAAGGTTGGCAGGGGAACACTGAAGCTTTCTTT | CASSQGWQGNTEAFF
TRBJ1-1 | TRBV20-1 | . | . | TGCAGTGCCCCTTACGGGAGGGGCAACACTGAAGCTTTCTTT | CSAPYGRGNTEAFF
TRBJ2-3 | TRBV11-2 | many | . | TGTGCCAGCAGCTTGGGGGCTAGAACAGATACGCAGTATTTT | CASSLGARTDTQYF
TRBJ2-2 | TRBV12-3/TRBV12-4 | many | . | TGTGCCAGCAGTTTAGGGCCCCGAGGGGACACCGGGGAGCTGTTTTTT | CASSLGPRGDTGELFF
TRBJ2-1 | TRBV20-1 | few | . | TGCAGTGCTAGTCAGGGCAGGGGCGCGTCGCACTACAATGAGCAGTTCTTC | CSASQGRGASHYNEQFF
TRBJ2-5 | TRBV20-1 | . | TRBD1 | TGCAGTGCACGGACGACAGGGCAAGAGACCCAGTACTTC | CSARTTGQETQYF
TRBJ2-3 | TRBV3-1 | many | . | TGTGCCAGCAGCCAAGTTTCGAGCACAGATACGCAGTATTTT | CASSQVSSTDTQYF
TRBJ2-5 | TRBV29-1 | . | . | TGCAGCGTCGCGACACTTTGGGGGACCCAGTACTTC | CSVATLWGTQYF
TRBJ1-2 | TRBV7-8 | few | . | TGTGCCAGCAGCTTATCGGGGGTTGGAGGTGGCTACACCTTC | CASSLSGVGGGYTF
TRBJ1-4 | TRBV5-1 | . | . | TGCGCCAGCACTGACCAGGGGATTGCAAAACTGTTTTTT | CASTDQGIAKLFF